A selection of T cell receptor beta chains follows, all from one sample in a study of human T cells and chemical hapten exposure. TCRdb redid the calling of the RACE reads with MiXCR, one entry per CDR3 protein. The data show 150,000 to 200,000 distinct CDR3 sequences, roughly 26% seen once. The specimen was whole blood, collected in connection with sensitization to the hapten diphenylcyclopropenone (DPC). Receptor source: a woman aged 18-29 years with alopecia areata. Some clones in this sample may be carry-over from other donors' samples. Both conserved end residues are part of each CDR3. The D gene is left open where the match is weak. Size is omitted from some rows. Given values are once, few, many or a class for expanded clones.

D gene	J gene	clone size	V gene	CDR3 DNA	CDR3 protein
TRBD1	TRBJ2-7	few	TRBV20-1	TGCAGTGCTAGCCACCTTGGACAGGGGGGGGATGGGCAGTACTTC	CSASHLGQGGDGQYF
.	TRBJ2-1	.	TRBV15	TGTGCCACCAGCAGAGGTAACCCAGGATTGAATGAGCAGTTCTTC	CATSRGNPGLNEQFF
TRBD1	TRBJ2-2	many	TRBV5-1	TGCGCCAGCAGCTCGGACAGGGGAGTCCGGACCGGGGAGCTGTTTTTT	CASSSDRGVRTGELFF
TRBD1	TRBJ2-3	many	TRBV4-1	TGCGCCAGCAGCCAAGATCCCGGACAGGGGGCAGATACGCAGTATTTT	CASSQDPGQGADTQYF
.	TRBJ1-2	.	TRBV29-1	TGCAGCGTTGAAGGCAGTTTATATGGCTACACCTTC	CSVEGSLYGYTF
.	TRBJ2-7	.	TRBV15	TGTGCCACCAGCAGAGATCAGTACTCCTACGAGCAGTACTTC	CATSRDQYSYEQYF
.	TRBJ1-5	.	TRBV27	TGTGCCAGCAGTCCGAACCCCAGGGTGCAGCCCCAGCATTTT	CASSPNPRVQPQHF
TRBD1	TRBJ2-7	few	TRBV12-3/TRBV12-4	TGTGCCAGCAGTTTAAGGGGTGGACAGGGGTACTACGAGCAGTACTTC	CASSLRGGQGYYEQYF
.	TRBJ1-1	few	TRBV13	TGTGCCAGCAGCTTAACTGAAGCTTTCTTT	CASSLTEAFF
TRBD1	TRBJ2-1	.	TRBV9	TGTGCCAGCAGCCCTTTTACAGGGGGCTTCAATGAGCAGTTCTTC	CASSPFTGGFNEQFF
.	TRBJ1-1	.	TRBV29-1	TGCAGCGTTGAGTCGGGGAACACTGAAGCTTTCTTT	CSVESGNTEAFF
.	TRBJ1-4	.	TRBV12-3/TRBV12-4	TGTGCCAGCAGTTTAAACGGAGCTGAAAAACTGTTTTTT	CASSLNGAEKLFF
TRBD1	TRBJ2-7	.	TRBV20-1	TGCAGTGCCTACTACCAGGGGGACGAGCAGTACTTC	CSAYYQGDEQYF
.	TRBJ2-7	few	TRBV2	TGTGCCGGGTCAGGGTCCTCCTACGAGCAGTACTTC	CAGSGSSYEQYF
.	TRBJ2-1	once	TRBV6-2/TRBV6-3	TGTGCCAGCAGGGACCCAACGGGGTACAATGAGCAGTTCTTC	CASRDPTGYNEQFF
TRBD1	TRBJ1-5	.	TRBV2	TGTGCCAGCACCGACAGGGGAGGGGATCAGCCCCAGCATTTT	CASTDRGGDQPQHF
TRBD1	TRBJ2-7	.	TRBV4-2	TGTGCCAGCAGCCTGGACAGGGGCCGCTACGAGCAGTACTTC	CASSLDRGRYEQYF
TRBD1	TRBJ1-5	.	TRBV6-2/TRBV6-3	TGTGCCAGCAGTCACGCGGACAGGGATAGCAATCAGCCCCAGCATTTT	CASSHADRDSNQPQHF
TRBD1	TRBJ2-4	.	TRBV4-2	TGTGCCAGCAGCCATGGACAGGGTGGGGACATTCAGTACTTC	CASSHGQGGDIQYF
.	TRBJ2-7	.	TRBV29-1	TGCAGCGTTGAAGATCTCCGGGGGTCCTACGAGCAGTACTTC	CSVEDLRGSYEQYF
.	TRBJ2-3	.	TRBV20-1	TGCAGTGCTAGGTCACCCCGGAGGTTAATATCAGATACGCAGTATTTT	CSARSPRRLISDTQYF
.	TRBJ2-2	few	TRBV12-3/TRBV12-4	TGTGCCAGCAGTTTAAGCGGAAGCCGGGGGGAGCTGTTTTTT	CASSLSGSRGELFF
.	TRBJ1-1	few	TRBV29-1	TGCAGCGTTGTTTGGGGGACCGACGAAGCTTTCTTT	CSVVWGTDEAFF
.	TRBJ1-2	.	TRBV6-2/TRBV6-3	TGTGCCAGCAGTTACTCGACGGGGGGCGGCTACACCTTC	CASSYSTGGGYTF
.	TRBJ2-1	few	TRBV3-1	TGTGCCAGCAGCCTAAGGTTGAATGAGCAGTTCTTC	CASSLRLNEQFF
TRBD1	TRBJ1-1	few	TRBV4-1	TGCGCCAGCAGCCCGGACAGGGGGAGGAACACTGAAGCTTTCTTT	CASSPDRGRNTEAFF
.	TRBJ2-7	few	TRBV6-2/TRBV6-3	TGTGCCAGCAGTTACAGCGGGACAGCCCCCACCTACGAGCAGTACTTC	CASSYSGTAPTYEQYF
.	TRBJ2-7	.	TRBV7-2	TGTGCCAGCAGCTTAGGAGGGATCTCCTACGAGCAGTACTTC	CASSLGGISYEQYF
TRBD1	TRBJ1-1	few	TRBV13	TGTGCCAGCAGCTTATCCGGGACAGGGCGGACTGAAGCTTTCTTT	CASSLSGTGRTEAFF
.	TRBJ2-1	.	TRBV11-2	TGTGCCAGCAGCCGCTTGTCTATGAGCTCCTACAATGAGCAGTTCTTC	CASSRLSMSSYNEQFF
TRBD1	TRBJ2-5	few	TRBV10-3	TGTGCCATCAGCGAGGGACAGGGGAGTGAGACCCAGTACTTC	CAISEGQGSETQYF
.	TRBJ1-3	.	TRBV2	TGTGCCAGCAGTCTGGCTCTTTCTGGAAACACCATATATTTT	CASSLALSGNTIYF
TRBD1	TRBJ2-7	.	TRBV10-2	TGCGCCACCCAGGGACAGGGTTACGAGCAGTACTTC	CATQGQGYEQYF
.	TRBJ2-3	.	TRBV12-3/TRBV12-4	TGTGCCAGCAGTTTAGACAGAGATACGCAGTATTTT	CASSLDRDTQYF
.	TRBJ2-5	.	TRBV20-1	TGCAGTGCTAGAGACGGCGGCGGAGAGACCCAGTACTTC	CSARDGGGETQYF
TRBD2	TRBJ2-1	many	TRBV13	TGTGCCAGCAGCTCGGGACTAGCGGGAGTAACTGAGCAGTTCTTC	CASSSGLAGVTEQFF
TRBD2	TRBJ2-2	.	TRBV4-3	TGCGCCAGCAGCCACACGGGGAGGTCTAGCGGGAGGTCCGGGGAGCTGTTTTTT	CASSHTGRSSGRSGELFF
TRBD2	TRBJ2-7	few	TRBV29-1	TGCAGCGTTGAATTAGCGGGGAGCTCCTACGAGCAGTACTTC	CSVELAGSSYEQYF
.	TRBJ2-3	.	TRBV19	TGTGCCAGTAGTATCCTTCAACAGGGGACTCGGGCAGATACGCAGTATTTT	CASSILQQGTRADTQYF
TRBD1	TRBJ2-2	few	TRBV12-5	TGTGCTAGTGGTCTTGAGGTCGGGACAGGGGGAACCGGGGAGCTGTTTTTT	CASGLEVGTGGTGELFF